The text below deals with one TCR beta chain. The antigen is undetermined. Trimming took 2 bases from V and 9 from J, leaving 7 bases between them. The CDR3 length is 11 residues. Germline V gene data show CDR1 as MDHEN and CDR2 as SYDVKM. The sample originates from a study of T cell responses to AZD1222 COVID-19 vaccine. Study conclusions and caveats: At 160-218 and 743-854, vaccine-associated CD4 TCRs were dominant, and they spanned spike. The number of AZD1222 recipients seropositive at baseline was only five to seven. Females made up more of the donors, who were largely white British, and clonal diversity may have come out too low.

The method was immunoSEQ multiplex PCR; TCRdb's version includes in-frame clones alone and lacks a portion of them. Of 85,000 to 90,000 clones listed, 90% are singletons. The TCR sequence derives from an adult in good health. The chain links TRBV28 to TRBJ1-1, with unresolved D. The input for sequencing was peripheral blood, taken on day 0 of AZD1222 vaccination. Here the CDR3 DNA reads TGTGCCAGCAGTTTACAAAAGAAAGCTTTCTTT. Residues: CASSLQKKAFF.